The rows below give T cell receptor beta chains drawn from one sample of a study of technical replicates of blood from a few donors. The assay was immunoSEQ multiplex PCR, and TCRdb's table has in-frame clones only and misses some. The data show roughly 72,000 clones, 96% seen once. Source material: T cells isolated from PBMCs. These receptors were collected from a human donor in good health. The CDR3 runs from the conserved cysteine through the conserved F or W. Each record gives: D gene, J gene, V gene, clone size, CDR3 protein, CDR3 DNA. A D gene is named only where the DNA matches it firmly. A row's size may be missing; if present it is once, few, many or a size class.

TRBD1 TRBJ2-5 TRBV27 - CASSTPGTGEETQYF TGTGCCAGCAGTACTCCCGGGACAGGGGAAGAGACCCAGTACTTC
- TRBJ2-5 TRBV5-1 - CASSLSNQETQYF TGCGCCAGCAGCTTGTCTAACCAAGAGACCCAGTACTTC
- TRBJ2-3 TRBV5-4 once CASSLEGADTQYF TGTGCCAGCAGCTTGGAAGGGGCAGATACGCAGTATTTT
- TRBJ1-1 TRBV9 - CASSVGVGGESTEAFF TGTGCCAGCAGCGTAGGGGTGGGGGGTGAGAGCACTGAAGCTTTCTTT
TRBD2 TRBJ2-1 TRBV9 - CASSGTSATEQFF TGTGCCAGCAGCGGGACTAGCGCCACTGAGCAGTTCTTC
- TRBJ2-7 TRBV11-3 - CASSAEADSYEQYF TGTGCCAGCAGCGCGGAGGCAGACTCCTACGAGCAGTACTTC
- TRBJ1-1 TRBV4-1 - CASSQEAGTEAFF TGCGCCAGCAGCCAAGAAGCCGGCACTGAAGCTTTCTTT
- TRBJ1-5 TRBV29-1 - CSVETEANQPQHF TGCAGCGTCGAGACAGAAGCTAATCAGCCCCAGCATTTT
- TRBJ2-1 TRBV7-9 - CASSQEGLTPHEQFF TGTGCCAGCAGTCAAGAGGGCCTGACTCCACATGAGCAGTTCTTC
TRBD1 TRBJ2-1 TRBV29-1 - CSFRTGGNEQFF TGCAGCTTCCGGACAGGGGGCAATGAGCAGTTCTTC
- TRBJ1-2 TRBV20-1 - CSARGGRDYF TGCAGTGCTAGAGGGGGGAGGGACTACTTC
- TRBJ1-4 TRBV9 - CASSVAPTVATNEKLFF TGTGCCAGCAGCGTAGCTCCCACGGTAGCAACTAATGAAAAACTGTTTTTT
TRBD1 TRBJ2-2 TRBV5-1 - CASSPSTGAPNTGELFF TGCGCCAGCAGCCCCTCCACAGGGGCGCCGAACACCGGGGAGCTGTTTTTT
TRBD2 TRBJ2-5 TRBV11-3 - CASSLGLAGGGKETQYF TGTGCCAGCAGCTTAGGCCTAGCGGGAGGGGGGAAAGAGACCCAGTACTTC
TRBD1 TRBJ2-2 TRBV28 - CASSQTGESGELFF TGTGCCAGCAGTCAGACAGGGGAATCTGGGGAGCTGTTTTTT
TRBD1 TRBJ1-2 TRBV18 - CASTMGQATSGYGYTF TGTGCCAGCACAATGGGACAGGCTACGTCCGGGTATGGCTACACCTTC
- TRBJ1-5 TRBV19 - CASRTGLYSNQPQHF TGTGCCAGTCGGACGGGACTTTATAGCAATCAGCCCCAGCATTTT
TRBD2 TRBJ2-5 TRBV10-3 - CAISERAGGPGREETQYF TGTGCCATCAGTGAAAGGGCGGGAGGGCCGGGAAGAGAGGAGACCCAGTACTTC
TRBD2 TRBJ2-5 TRBV4-2 - CASSQGLAGGEETQYF TGTGCCAGCAGCCAAGGACTAGCGGGAGGAGAAGAGACCCAGTACTTC
- TRBJ1-4 TRBV27 - CASSQDGLGEKLFF TGTGCCAGCAGTCAAGACGGTCTCGGGGAAAAACTGTTTTTT
- TRBJ1-2 TRBV25-1 once CASSEVGVRATYGYTF TGTGCCAGCAGTGAAGTAGGGGTCAGGGCAACCTATGGCTACACCTTC
TRBD1 TRBJ2-3 TRBV29-1 - CSVEDPGQGTDTQYF TGCAGCGTTGAAGATCCGGGACAGGGCACAGATACGCAGTATTTT
TRBD2 TRBJ2-5 TRBV11-2 - CASSLGTSGRGRETQYF TGTGCCAGCAGCCTTGGGACTAGCGGGAGAGGAAGAGAGACCCAGTACTTC